This T cell receptor beta chain derives from a study of blood T cell repertoires in COVID-19. Study-wide context: Sites in the United States, Italy and Spain provided acute and convalescent COVID-19 samples. T cells, B-cell-depleted T cells, or PBMCs provided the cDNA or gDNA that served as material.

Original analysis: Amplifying reference gene primers gave estimates of nucleated cell counts. Only in-frame clones appear in the TCRdb table, and some are missing; sequencing was by immunoSEQ multiplex PCR. The D gene and trimming were derived from the DNA, and the V and J assignments and clone size from that table. Of around 65,000 clones listed, roughly 88% are singletons. V was trimmed by 3 bases and J by 4 bases, leaving 6 bases between them. The CDR3 runs to 12 residues. The germline V gene encodes CDR1 SGHNT and CDR2 YENEEA. This TCR was sampled from a human donor in a cohort sampled during active COVID-19. V and J are TRBV11-3 and TRBJ1-1; D not certain. The sample was peripheral blood. The DNA for the CDR3 is TGTGCCAGCAGCTTCTTGAGCACTGAAGCTTTCTTT. It yields the protein CASSFLSTEAFF.